This T cell receptor (beta chain) was documented in a study of CD8+CD57+ T cells in acquired aplastic anemia. This clonotype was detected ten times or more. Germline CDR1 MNHNS, CDR2 SASEGT. V lost 0 bases, J lost 1 base, and 6 bases lay in between. The CDR3 totals 14 residues. The TCR beta profiling, which covered VDJ combination and CDR3 sequence, was carried out using genomic DNA as the template. TCRdb redid the calling of the reads with MiXCR, one entry per CDR3 protein. The sample shows about 170,000 distinct CDR3 sequences, under 75% of them seen only once. The specimen sequenced was sorted CD4+, CD8+, or CD8+CD57+ T cells (not recorded which) from PBMCs. V and J are TRBV6-1 and TRBJ1-1; D is unclear. The source is a human donor in good health. The CDR3 loop is CASSEAPENTEAFF. The CDR3 DNA reads TGTGCCAGCAGTGAAGCGCCTGAGAACACTGAAGCTTTCTTT.